This TCR beta chain was identified during a study of blood T cell repertoires in COVID-19. Study background: The origin of the acute and convalescent COVID-19 samples was the United States, Italy and Spain.

Per germline, CDR1 SQVTM and CDR2 ANQGSEA. The CDR3 runs 10 residues. V lost 4 bases to trimming and J lost 7 bases, with 7 bases between them. Researchers sorted participants into cohorts using their self-reported clinical history. A PCR-confirmed or clinician-diagnosed COVID-19 case had contacted exposed participants within 2 weeks of entry. Measured with immunoSEQ multiplex PCR; TCRdb has only the in-frame clones, and not every one. The sample records about 140,000 clones, approximately 88% being singletons. The source is a man in his 70s who had been exposed to COVID-19. This chain links TRBV29-1 with TRBJ1-1; D is undetermined. The sequenced sample was PBMCs or T cells enriched from blood (not recorded which). For the CDR3, the DNA is TGCAGCGTTGTGTCAGGTGAAGCTTTCTTT. Its protein is CSVVSGEAFF.